This note documents a single T cell receptor beta chain sequence. This sample is drawn from a study of blood T cell repertoires in COVID-19. Study-wide background: Donors in the United States, Italy and Spain gave samples during acute or convalescent COVID-19. T cells, B-cell-depleted T cells, or PBMCs provided the cDNA or gDNA that served as material.

In the authors' workflow: Reference gene primer amplification in the assay estimated nucleated cell counts. Libraries were prepared by immunoSEQ multiplex PCR; TCRdb keeps only in-frame clonotypes and omits some of them. The D gene and trimming were derived from the DNA, and the V and J assignments and clone size from that table. Among about 170,000 clones listed, around four fifths were seen once. The germline V gene encodes CDR1 MNHNY and CDR2 SVGAGI (reference sequence). Trimming took 6 bases from V and 0 from J; bases not matched to a gene: 20. This CDR3 is 21 amino acids long. The sequence derives from a woman aged 70-85 years who had recovered from COVID-19. The V and J genes are TRBV6-6 and TRBJ2-1; 10 bases agree with TRBD1. The sample was peripheral blood. As DNA, the CDR3 is TGTGCCAGCAGCCCGAGGGGATGGGACAGGGGATATGGGAGCTCCTACAATGAGCAGTTCTTC. Residues: CASSPRGWDRGYGSSYNEQFF.